This T cell receptor beta chain derives from a study of blood T cell repertoires in COVID-19. Across the study: T cells, B-cell-depleted T cells, or PBMCs supplied cDNA or gDNA.

In the source study's methods: Nucleated cell number was recorded as an estimate derived from reference gene primer amplification. Clones were read by immunoSEQ multiplex PCR, and TCRdb kept only the in-frame ones, dropping some. The V and J calls and clone size are taken from that table; D and trimming were inferred from the DNA. The table includes some 29,000 clones, roughly nine tenths detected once. V lost 8 bases and J 3 bases, leaving 15 bases between the germline ends. The V gene's germline CDR1 is SNHLY and CDR2 FYNNEI. CDR3 size: 14 residues. The sample consisted of peripheral blood. The TCR originated in a human donor in a cohort sampled during active COVID-19. J is TRBJ2-3 and V is TRBV2; D may be TRBD2 (7 bases). CDR3 residues: CASPRGGPTDTQYF. Here the CDR3 DNA reads TGTGCCAGCCCTAGGGGGGGGCCGACAGATACGCAGTATTTT. Together with reference TRBV2 and TRBJ2-3, the CDR3 gives the full variable domain: EPEVTQTPSHQVTQMGQEVILRCVPISNHLYFYWYRQILGQKVEFLVSFYNNEISEKSEIFDDQFSVERPDGSNFTLKIRSTKLEDSAMYFCASPRGGPTDTQYFGPGTRLTVL.